The present TCR beta chain was sequenced within a study of blood T cell repertoires in COVID-19. Study background: The study drew acute and convalescent COVID-19 samples from the United States, Italy and Spain.

The protocol was immunoSEQ multiplex PCR, while the TCRdb copy is restricted to in-frame clones and leaves out a portion. Counted here are over 250,000 clones, about nine tenths occurring once; the ten biggest clones make up approximately 1.5%. J lost 4 bases, V lost 0 bases, and 4 bases had no gene match. CDR3 length: 15 residues. Germline CDR1 SGHNT, CDR2 YYREEE (reference sequence). The J gene is TRBJ2-5, the V gene TRBV5-4; 9 nucleotides line up with TRBD1. This sequence originates from a woman in her 40s who had recovered from COVID-19. Sequenced material: peripheral blood. CDR3 sequence (DNA): TGTGCCAGCAGCTTGGAGGGGGACAGGGCAGAGACCCAGTACTTC. Its protein product is CASSLEGDRAETQYF.